This record covers a single T cell receptor beta chain. Its antigen remains undetermined. Per-base quality was not reported, and no clone a single base away is much larger than it. The germline V gene (reference sequence) gives CDR1 as SEHNR and CDR2 as FQNEAQ. CDR3 length: 16 amino acids, cysteine to phenylalanine. The sequence is cut down to CDR3 DNA, 48 bases in frame from base 1. V trim: 1 base; J trim: 2 bases; unmatched bases: 6. The data derive from a study of STAT3 mutations in large granular lymphocyte leukemia (dated by TCRdb to between 2019 and 2020). Regarding the study in general: In roughly half of the longitudinally sequenced T-LGLL patients, canonical activating STAT3 mutations were detected. Patients with T-cell large granular lymphocyte leukemia underwent serial deep sequencing of TCRbeta CDR3 and STAT3 to reconstruct clonal hierarchy and dynamics. From an initial cohort of 207 LGL patients, 15 to 20 representative T-LGLL cases were selected for longitudinal TCRbeta and STAT3 sequencing. More than half of T-LGLL patients received one or more immunosuppressive therapy regimens, with hematologic response in around 40% of those treated. Patients were sequenced at roughly 4.1 time points on average, with the number of samplings per patient ranging from 2 to 8. A couple of patients with natural killer LGL leukemia were also sequenced longitudinally as controls within the study. Findings and caveats that apply to the study as a whole: Dominant TCR clone burden was found to exceed STAT3 mutant burden in several patients, suggesting that STAT3 mutation arose secondarily within a pre-expanded clone. TCR clonotype switching after therapy was observed in about 35% of the 18 patients, and all newly emerging clones were found to be STAT3 wild type. Because no samples were available when a clone first appeared, clonal expansion was inferred from samplings taken at other points. Since codominant clonotypes persisted in some patients, a small but highly pathogenic clone may have gone undetected. The linking of therapy response to changes in TCR clonal burden was complicated by variable intervals between samplings and differing treatment regimens. At least one immunodominant TCRbeta clonotype was identified in every T-LGLL patient, and multiple immunodominant subclonotypes were identified in about half of the T-LGLL patients.

TCRbeta libraries were sequenced on an Illumina MiSeq, averaging about 38,000 productive templates per sample. Using multiplex PCR amplification, the immunoSEQ assay generated the TCRbeta CDR3 libraries. As for the original processing: Following a previously defined approach, repertoire diversity was calculated, and values close to 0 point to extremely monoclonal samples. TCRdb limited this immuneACCESS table to in-frame rearrangements with V and J called. A share of clones is missing; checked studies link under half to unresolved V genes, and the rest is unexplained. For V, J and clone size, that table is used; D and trimming come from the DNA. Recorded for this sample are more than 6,500 clones; about four fifths of them occurred a single time. The ten largest account for roughly 27% of the sample. The same DNA, extracted from blood mononuclear cells, served for both TCR sequencing and STAT3 sequencing.

The chain links TRBV7-9 with TRBJ2-5; TRBD1 aligns with 8 central bases. The sequence came from a woman between 40 and 55 years old with T-cell large granular lymphocyte leukemia. Some clones in this sample may be carry-over from other donors' samples. The age is the age at diagnosis. Sequencing used peripheral blood mononuclear cells. The CDR3 protein: CASSLGDRGAQETQYF. In nucleotides, the sequence is TGTGCCAGCAGCTTAGGTGACAGGGGAGCGCAAGAGACCCAGTACTTC.